These 3 T cell receptor beta chains were sequenced from one sample in a study of T cell clonality in common variable immunodeficiency. Here immunoSEQ multiplex PCR was the method, and the copy in TCRdb shows in-frame clones only, minus some. The sample contains 50,000 to 65,000 clones, none of them singletons. The sample comprised peripheral blood mononuclear cells. The source is a person aged 18 to 75 in good health.

With regard to this clone: Read data end 3 residues before the CDR3 end; the end is taken from the germline J gene. The chain joins TRBV5-4 to TRBJ2-7; TRBD2 aligns across 9 bases. The CDR3 runs 13 residues. Germline CDR1 SGHNT, CDR2 YYREEE (reference sequence). Germline trimming cut 0 bases from V and 5 bases from J; bases unmatched to any gene: 0. The CDR3 region is CASSLGGRDEQYF. Partial CDR3 DNA: TGTGCCAGCAGCTTGGGCGGGAGGGACGAG.

Many counts were recorded for this clone. The sequenced fragment ends 3 residues before the CDR3 boundary, so the rest is inferred from the germline J gene. The chain combines TRBV4-2 with TRBJ2-3, with 8 bases fitting TRBD2. From germline, CDR1 is LGHNA and CDR2 YNFKEQ. CDR3 size: 18 residues. With 4 bases clipped from V and 6 bases from J, the junction kept 18 bases outside the gene matches. The CDR3 bases that were read are TGTGCCAGCAGCCCGGGGGGGCTAGCGGGCATCGAGTCGGATACG. This encodes CASSPGGLAGIESDT. The full CDR3 sequence reads CASSPGGLAGIESDTQYF.

At least ten counts were recorded for this clone. The read ends 3 residues before the CDR3 terminus; that terminus is restored from the germline J gene. The J gene is TRBJ2-7, the V gene TRBV11-2; D ambiguous. The CDR3 is 14 residues long. V lost 1 base to trimming and J lost 1 base, with 8 bases between them. Germline-derived CDR1 and CDR2 are SGHAT and FQNNGV. The part of the CDR3 DNA that was read is TGTGCCAGCAGCTTAGGCACGGGTTCCTACGAG. This encodes CASSLGTGSYE. The entire CDR3 protein reads CASSLGTGSYEQYF.